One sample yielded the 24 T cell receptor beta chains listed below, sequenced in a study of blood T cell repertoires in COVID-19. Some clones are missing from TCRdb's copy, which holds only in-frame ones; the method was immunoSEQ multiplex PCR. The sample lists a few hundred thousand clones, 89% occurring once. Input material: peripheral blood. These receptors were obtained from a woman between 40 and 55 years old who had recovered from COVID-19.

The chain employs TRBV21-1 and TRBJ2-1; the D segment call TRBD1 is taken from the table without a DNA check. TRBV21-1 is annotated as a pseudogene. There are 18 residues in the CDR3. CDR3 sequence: CASRSRVRGGKVQNEQFF. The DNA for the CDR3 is TGTGCCAGCAGAAGCCGTGTACGAGGGGGCAAAGTACAAAATGAGCAGTTCTTC.

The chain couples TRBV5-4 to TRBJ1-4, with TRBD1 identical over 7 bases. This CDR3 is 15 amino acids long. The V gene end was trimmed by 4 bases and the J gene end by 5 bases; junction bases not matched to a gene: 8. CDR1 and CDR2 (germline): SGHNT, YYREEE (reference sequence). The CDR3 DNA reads TGTGCCAGCAGCGTAAACAGGGGCTGGAATGAAAAACTGTTTTTT. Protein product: CASSVNRGWNEKLFF. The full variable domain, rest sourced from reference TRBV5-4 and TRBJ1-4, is ETGVTQSPTHLIKTRGQQVTLRCSSQSGHNTVSWYQQALGQGPQFIFQYYREEENGRGNFPPRFSGLQFPNYSSELNVNALELDDSALYLCASSVNRGWNEKLFFGSGTQLSVL.

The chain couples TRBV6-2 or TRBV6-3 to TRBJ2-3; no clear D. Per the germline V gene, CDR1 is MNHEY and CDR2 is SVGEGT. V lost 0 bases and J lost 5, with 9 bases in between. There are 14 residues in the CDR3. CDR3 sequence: CASSYSSAQDTQYF. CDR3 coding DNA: TGTGCCAGCAGTTACTCTTCTGCGCAAGATACGCAGTATTTT.

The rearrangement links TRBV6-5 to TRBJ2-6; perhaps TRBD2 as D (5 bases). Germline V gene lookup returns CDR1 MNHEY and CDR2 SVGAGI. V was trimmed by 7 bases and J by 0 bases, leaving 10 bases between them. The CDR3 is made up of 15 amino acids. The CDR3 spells CASKIEGSGANVLTF. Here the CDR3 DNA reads TGTGCCAGCAAGATAGAGGGCTCTGGGGCCAACGTCCTGACTTTC.

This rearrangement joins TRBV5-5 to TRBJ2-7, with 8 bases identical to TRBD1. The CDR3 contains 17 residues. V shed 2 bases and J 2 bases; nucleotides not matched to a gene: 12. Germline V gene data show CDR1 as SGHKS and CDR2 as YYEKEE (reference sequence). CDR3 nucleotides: TGTGCCAGCAGCTTTGGTTTTCAGGGGGCAACAACCTACGAGCAGTACTTC. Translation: CASSFGFQGATTYEQYF. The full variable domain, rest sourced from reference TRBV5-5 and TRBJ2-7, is DAGVTQSPTHLIKTRGQQVTLRCSPISGHKSVSWYQQVLGQGPQFIFQYYEKEERGRGNFPDRFSARQFPNYSSELNVNALLLGDSALYLCASSFGFQGATTYEQYFGPGTRLTVT.

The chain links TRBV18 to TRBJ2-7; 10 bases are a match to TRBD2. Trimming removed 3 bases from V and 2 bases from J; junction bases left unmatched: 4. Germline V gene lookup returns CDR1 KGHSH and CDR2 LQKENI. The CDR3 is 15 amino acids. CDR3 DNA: TGTGCCAGCTCACCCAGCGGGAGGGCGACCTACGAGCAGTACGTC. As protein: CASSPSGRATYEQYV.

The CDR3 DNA reads as TGTGCCAGCAGTTTAGGGGGACACAAGTACCAAGAGACCCAGTACTTC. This gives the protein CASSLGGHKYQETQYF. This rearrangement joins TRBV28 to TRBJ2-5; weak D call: TRBD1 (6 bases). The V and J ends lost 2 bases and 0 bases respectively, with 13 bases between them. The germline gives CDR1 MDHEN, CDR2 SYDVKM. This CDR3 region has 16 residues.

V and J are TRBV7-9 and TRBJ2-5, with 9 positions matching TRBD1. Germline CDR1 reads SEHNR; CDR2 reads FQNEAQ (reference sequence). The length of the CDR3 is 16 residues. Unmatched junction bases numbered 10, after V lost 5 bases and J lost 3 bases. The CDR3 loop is CASSPAQGATEETQYF. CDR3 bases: TGTGCCAGCAGCCCTGCACAGGGGGCAACAGAAGAGACCCAGTACTTC.

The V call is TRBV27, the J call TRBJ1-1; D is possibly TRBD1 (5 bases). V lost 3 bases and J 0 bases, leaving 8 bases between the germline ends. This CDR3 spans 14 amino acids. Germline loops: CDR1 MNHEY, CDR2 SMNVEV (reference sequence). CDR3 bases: TGTGCCAGCAGTTTCGCGGGGCTGAACACTGAAGCTTTCTTT. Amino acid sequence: CASSFAGLNTEAFF.

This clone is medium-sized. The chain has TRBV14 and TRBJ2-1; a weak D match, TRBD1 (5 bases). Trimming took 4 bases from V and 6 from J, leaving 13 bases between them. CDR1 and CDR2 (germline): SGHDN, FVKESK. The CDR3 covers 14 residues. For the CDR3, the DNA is TGTGCCAGCAGCCCCCCAGGAAGGGGCAATGAGCAGTTCTTC. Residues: CASSPPGRGNEQFF. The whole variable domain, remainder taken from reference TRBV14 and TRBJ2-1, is EAGVTQFPSHSVIEKGQTVTLRCDPISGHDNLYWYRRVMGKEIKFLLHFVKESKQDESGMPNNRFLAERTGGTYSTLKVQPAELEDSGVYFCASSPPGRGNEQFFGPGTRLTVL.

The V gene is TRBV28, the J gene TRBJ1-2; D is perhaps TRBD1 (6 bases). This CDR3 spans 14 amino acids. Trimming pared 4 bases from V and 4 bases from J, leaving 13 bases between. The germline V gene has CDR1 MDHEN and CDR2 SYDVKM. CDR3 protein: CASSSRTRGYGYTF. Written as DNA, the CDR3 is TGTGCCAGCAGTTCCCGGACCAGGGGCTATGGCTACACCTTC.

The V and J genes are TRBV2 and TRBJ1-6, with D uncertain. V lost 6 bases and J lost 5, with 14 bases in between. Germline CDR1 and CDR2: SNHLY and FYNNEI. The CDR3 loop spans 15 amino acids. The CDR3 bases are TGTGCCAGCAGGGGTTATCGGGTCGATAATTCACCCCTCCACTTT. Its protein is CASRGYRVDNSPLHF. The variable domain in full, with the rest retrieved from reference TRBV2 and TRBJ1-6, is EPEVTQTPSHQVTQMGQEVILRCVPISNHLYFYWYRQILGQKVEFLVSFYNNEISEKSEIFDDQFSVERPDGSNFTLKIRSTKLEDSAMYFCASRGYRVDNSPLHFGNGTRLTVT.

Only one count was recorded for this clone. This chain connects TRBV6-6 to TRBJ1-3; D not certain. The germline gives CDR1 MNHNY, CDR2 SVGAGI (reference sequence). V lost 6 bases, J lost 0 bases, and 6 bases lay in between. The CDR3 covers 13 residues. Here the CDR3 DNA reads TGTGCCAGCAGCGGGGTCTCTGGAAACACCATATATTTT. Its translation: CASSGVSGNTIYF.

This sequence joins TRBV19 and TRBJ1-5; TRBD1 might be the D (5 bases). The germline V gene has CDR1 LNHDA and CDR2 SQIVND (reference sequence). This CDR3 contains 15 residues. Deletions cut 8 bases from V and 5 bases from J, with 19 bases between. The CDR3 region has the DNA TGTGCCAGTTCTAAGTGGGGGGGTGGGGATCAGCCCCAGCATTTT. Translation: CASSKWGGGDQPQHF.

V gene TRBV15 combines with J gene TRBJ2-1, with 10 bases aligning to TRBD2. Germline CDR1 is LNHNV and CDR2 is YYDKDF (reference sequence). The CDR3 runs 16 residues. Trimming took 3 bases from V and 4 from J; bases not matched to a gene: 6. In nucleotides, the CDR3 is TGTGCCACCAGCAGTACCGGGACTAGCGTTTACAATGAGCAGTTCTTC. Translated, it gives CATSSTGTSVYNEQFF.

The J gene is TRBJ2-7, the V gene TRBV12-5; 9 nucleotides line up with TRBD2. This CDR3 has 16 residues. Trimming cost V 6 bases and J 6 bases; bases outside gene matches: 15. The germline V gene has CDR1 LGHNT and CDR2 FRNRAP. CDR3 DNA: TGTGCTAGTGGACCCCAACGCGGGAGGGCGGATTGCGAGCAGTACGTC. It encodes CASGPQRGRADCEQYV.

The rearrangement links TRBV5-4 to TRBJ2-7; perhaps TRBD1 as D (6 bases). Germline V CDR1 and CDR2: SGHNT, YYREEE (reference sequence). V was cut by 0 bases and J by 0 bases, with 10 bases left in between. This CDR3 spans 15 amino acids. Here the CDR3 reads CASSLGTASSYEQYF. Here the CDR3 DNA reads TGTGCCAGCAGCTTGGGGACAGCCAGCTCCTACGAGCAGTACTTC.

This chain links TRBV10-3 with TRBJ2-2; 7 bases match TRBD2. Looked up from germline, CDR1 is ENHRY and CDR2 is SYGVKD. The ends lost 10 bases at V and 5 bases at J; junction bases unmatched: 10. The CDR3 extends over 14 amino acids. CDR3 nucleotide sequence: TGTGCCACGCGGGCAAGCGGGGCGACCGGGGAGCTGTTTTTT. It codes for CATRASGATGELFF.

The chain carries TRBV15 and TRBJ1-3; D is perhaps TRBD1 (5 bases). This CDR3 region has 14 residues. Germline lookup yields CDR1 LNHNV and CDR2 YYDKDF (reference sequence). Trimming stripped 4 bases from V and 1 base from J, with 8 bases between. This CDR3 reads CATSMGGSGNTIYF. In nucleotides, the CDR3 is TGTGCCACCAGCATGGGGGGGTCTGGAAACACCATATATTTT.

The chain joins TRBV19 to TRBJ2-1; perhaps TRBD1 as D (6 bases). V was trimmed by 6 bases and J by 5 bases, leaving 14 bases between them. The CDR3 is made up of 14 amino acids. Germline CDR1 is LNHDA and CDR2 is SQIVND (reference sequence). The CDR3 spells CASSKTGLNNEQFF. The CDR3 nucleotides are TGTGCCAGTAGCAAAACAGGGCTTAACAATGAGCAGTTCTTC.

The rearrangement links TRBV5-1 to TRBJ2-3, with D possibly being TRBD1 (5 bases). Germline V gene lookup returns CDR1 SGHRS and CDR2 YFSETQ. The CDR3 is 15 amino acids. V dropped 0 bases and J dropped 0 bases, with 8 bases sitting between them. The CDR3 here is CASSLAGISTDTQYF. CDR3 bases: TGCGCCAGCAGCTTGGCAGGGATTAGCACAGATACGCAGTATTTT. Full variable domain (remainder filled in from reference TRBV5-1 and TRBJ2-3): KAGVTQTPRYLIKTRGQQVTLSCSPISGHRSVSWYQQTPGQGLQFLFEYFSETQRNKGNFPGRFSGRQFSNSRSEMNVSTLELGDSALYLCASSLAGISTDTQYFGPGTRLTVL.

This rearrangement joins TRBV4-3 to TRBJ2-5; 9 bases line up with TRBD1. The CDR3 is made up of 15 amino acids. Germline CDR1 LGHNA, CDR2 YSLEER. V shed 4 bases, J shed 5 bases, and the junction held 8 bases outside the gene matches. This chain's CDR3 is CASSLGDREGETQYF. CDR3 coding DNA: TGCGCCAGCAGCCTGGGGGACAGGGAAGGGGAGACCCAGTACTTC.

The CDR3 sequence is CASTTGVWTGELFF. The CDR3 region has the DNA TGTGCCAGCACTACAGGGGTATGGACCGGGGAGCTGTTTTTT. The chain is built from TRBV6-5 and TRBJ2-2, with 7 bases lining up with TRBD1. The V gene end was trimmed by 7 bases and the J gene end by 5 bases; junction bases not matched to a gene: 7. CDR1 is MNHEY and CDR2 is SVGAGI in the germline V gene. CDR3 size: 14 residues.

The CDR3 region has the DNA TGTGCCAGCAGCTTAGCGAGCGGGAGTAACACAGATACGCAGTATTTT. This encodes CASSLASGSNTDTQYF. The rearrangement links TRBV7-2 to TRBJ2-3, with 8 bases identical to TRBD2. CDR3 size: 16 residues. J lost 2 bases, V lost 0 bases, and 4 bases had no gene match. Germline V gene data show CDR1 as SGHTA and CDR2 as FQGNSA.